Below, 22 T cell receptor beta chains from the same sample are listed, as sequenced in a study of blood T cell repertoires in COVID-19. Sequencing was performed with immunoSEQ multiplex PCR; in TCRdb, only in-frame clones are kept and a portion is missing. The table shows 40,000 to 50,000 clones, with 88% occurring only once. Sequencing was done on a sample of peripheral blood. Every receptor here comes from a human donor in a cohort sampled during active COVID-19.

V and J are TRBV10-3 and TRBJ2-7, with TRBD2 matching over 14 bases. Germline loops: CDR1 ENHRY, CDR2 SYGVKD. V was pared by 4 bases and J by 5 bases, with 4 bases of the junction left unmatched. The CDR3 runs 15 residues. Written as DNA, the CDR3 is TGTGCCATCAGTGGGGGACTAGCGGGAGTAGACGAGCAGTACTTC. It translates to CAISGGLAGVDEQYF.

The V call is TRBV7-9, the J call TRBJ1-1; D remains ambiguous. The CDR3 runs to 17 residues. Deletions cut 5 bases from V and 6 bases from J, with 25 bases between. Germline assignment: CDR1 SEHNR and CDR2 FQNEAQ (reference sequence). DNA for the CDR3: TGTGCCAGCAGCACTCCTCTCCGGGATCCCAATCAGCCTGAAGCTTTCTTT. This codes for CASSTPLRDPNQPEAFF. The full variable domain, its missing parts supplied by reference TRBV7-9 and TRBJ1-1, is DTGVSQNPRHKITKRGQNVTFRCDPISEHNRLYWYRQTLGQGPEFLTYFQNEAQLEKSRLLSDRFSAERPKGSFSTLEIQRTEQGDSAMYLCASSTPLRDPNQPEAFFGQGTRLTVV.

CDR3 sequence (DNA): TGTGCCAGCACTAATAGGTTCGGGATAGGAGAGCAGTACTTC. Translating it yields CASTNRFGIGEQYF. The chain combines TRBV6-5 with TRBJ2-7, with D tentatively TRBD2 (5 bases). The CDR3 length is 14 residues. The germline V and J ends were trimmed by 7 bases and 7 bases, with 20 bases remaining between them. Looked up from germline, CDR1 is MNHEY and CDR2 is SVGAGI.

In nucleotides, the CDR3 is TGTGCCAGCAGTACAAGGGGGACCGGGGAGCTGTTTTTT. Residues: CASSTRGTGELFF. The V call is TRBV6-2 or TRBV6-3, the J call TRBJ2-2; TRBD1 is a possible D gene (6 bases). The CDR3 covers 13 residues. Trimming stripped 5 bases from V and 5 bases from J, with 9 bases between. The germline V gene encodes CDR1 MNHEY and CDR2 SVGEGT.

This clone was picked up one time. The V call is TRBV12-5, the J call TRBJ2-7, with 10 bases lining up with TRBD2. Germline CDR1 LGHNT, CDR2 FRNRAP. J gave up 6 bases and V 2 bases, and 10 bases lay outside the gene matches. CDR3 length equals 16 residues. The CDR3 nucleotides read TGTGCTAGTGGTTTGAGGCTAGCGGGAGTACCCCTCGAGCAGTACTTC. This gives the protein CASGLRLAGVPLEQYF.

The chain employs TRBV5-8 and TRBJ1-1; D is undetermined. The CDR3 length is 16 residues. V lost 4 bases and J 8 bases, leaving 24 bases between the germline ends. Germline V gene sequence: CDR1 SGHTS, CDR2 YDEGEE. The CDR3 DNA reads as TGTGCCAGCAGCCCGTTACTAGATAATCCGGGATACGAAGCTTTCTTT. The encoded protein is CASSPLLDNPGYEAFF.

This clone is a singleton in its sample. The chain has TRBV12-2 and TRBJ2-7; the table assigns TRBD1, which was not confirmed against the DNA. TRBV12-2 is a known pseudogene. The CDR3 loop spans 15 amino acids. Here the CDR3 DNA reads TGTGCAAGTCGCTCAATCGGGACAGGGCACTACGAGCAGTACTTC. It encodes CASRSIGTGHYEQYF.

The chain uses TRBV30 and TRBJ1-4; D remains unclear. The CDR3 extends over 11 amino acids. Trimming shortened V by 3 bases and J by 8 bases, and 7 bases separated the two germline ends. The germline V gene has CDR1 GTSNPN and CDR2 SVGIG (reference sequence). The CDR3 here is CAWSLKEKLFF. The CDR3 DNA follows: TGTGCCTGGAGCCTTAAAGAAAAACTGTTTTTT.

The chain carries TRBV5-1 and TRBJ2-5; the match to TRBD2 covers 8 bases. V gave up 3 bases and J gave up 3 bases; unmatched junction bases: 10. The CDR3 runs 16 residues. Germline V gene sequence: CDR1 SGHRS, CDR2 YFSETQ. The CDR3: CASSYSSGRTEETQYF. The CDR3, as DNA: TGCGCCAGCAGCTACTCTAGCGGGCGGACGGAAGAGACCCAGTACTTC.

The rearrangement joins TRBV4-2 to TRBJ1-2, with D possibly matching TRBD1 (5 bases). The CDR3 covers 18 residues. Germline-derived CDR1 and CDR2 are LGHNA and YNFKEQ. Trimming left V 4 bases short and J 1 base short, with 22 bases between. CDR3 amino acids: CASSPSERGAPHNYGYTF. The DNA of the CDR3 is TGTGCCAGCAGCCCCTCCGAAAGGGGTGCCCCCCATAACTATGGCTACACCTTC.

The V and J genes are TRBV5-1 and TRBJ2-4, with 8 positions matching TRBD2. The V gene's germline CDR1 is SGHRS and CDR2 YFSETQ. The CDR3 extends over 17 amino acids. With V trimmed by 3 bases and J by 6 bases, 14 bases remained unmatched. The CDR3 bases are TGCGCCAGCAGCTCCACAGACAGAGCGGGGGAGAGAAACATTCAGTACTTC. This gives the protein CASSSTDRAGERNIQYF.

The chain combines TRBV5-1 with TRBJ2-5; D may be TRBD2 (6 bases). Per the germline V gene, CDR1 is SGHRS and CDR2 is YFSETQ. V lost 4 bases, J lost 5 bases, and 21 bases lay in between. CDR3 length: 16 amino acids. CDR3 bases: TGCGCCAGCAGCCAAGCGCGGGGAGGTAGCATTGAGACCCAGTACTTC. Its protein product is CASSQARGGSIETQYF.

The J gene is TRBJ2-7, the V gene TRBV27; TRBD1 agrees at 10 bases. The germline gives CDR1 MNHEY, CDR2 SMNVEV (reference sequence). The CDR3 consists of 14 residues. Germline trimming cut 3 bases from V and 3 bases from J; bases unmatched to any gene: 2. The DNA of the CDR3 is TGTGCCAGCAGTTTCGGGACAGGGGACTACGAGCAGTACTTC. Its translation: CASSFGTGDYEQYF.

CDR3 nucleotides: TGTGCCACCAGTTCGATACCCGGGACAGATAACACCGGGGAGCTGTTTTTT. Translation gives CATSSIPGTDNTGELFF. This sequence joins TRBV24-1 and TRBJ2-2; 7 bases map to TRBD1. Trimming cost V 6 bases and J 2 bases; bases outside gene matches: 11. The CDR3 runs to 17 residues. Per germline, CDR1 KGHDR and CDR2 SFDVKD.

The rearrangement joins TRBV28 to TRBJ1-5, with 7 positions matching TRBD1. Germline lookup yields CDR1 MDHEN and CDR2 SYDVKM. CDR3 size: 14 residues. V was pared by 7 bases and J by 3 bases, with 6 bases of the junction left unmatched. The CDR3 sequence: CASTLGGTNQPQHF. The CDR3 DNA reads as TGTGCCAGCACCTTAGGGGGCACCAATCAGCCCCAGCATTTT.

The chain carries TRBV7-9 and TRBJ2-7, with 7 positions matching TRBD2. Germline CDR1 SEHNR, CDR2 FQNEAQ (reference sequence). The CDR3 sequence is 15 residues long. V lost 5 bases and J lost 3; bases outside the gene matches: 10. This CDR3 is CASSPAQGGVYEQYF. Written as DNA, the CDR3 is TGTGCCAGCAGCCCCGCGCAGGGAGGGGTCTACGAGCAGTACTTC.

The CDR3 protein is CASSPRQGGWGNTIYF. In DNA form, the CDR3 reads TGTGCCAGCAGCCCCCGACAGGGGGGGTGGGGAAACACCATATATTTT. V usage is TRBV5-6 and J usage is TRBJ1-3; 9 nucleotides align to TRBD1. Germline V gives CDR1 SGHDT, CDR2 YYEEEE. V lost 4 bases to trimming and J lost 4 bases; unmatched junction nucleotides: 9. This CDR3 spans 16 amino acids. Full variable domain (remainder filled in from reference TRBV5-6 and TRBJ1-3): DAGVTQSPTHLIKTRGQQVTLRCSPKSGHDTVSWYQQALGQGPQFIFQYYEEEERQRGNFPDRFSGHQFPNYSSELNVNALLLGDSALYLCASSPRQGGWGNTIYFGEGSWLTVV.

This chain connects TRBV3-1 (or the pseudogene TRBV3-2) to TRBJ2-3; tentatively, D is TRBD1 (7 bases). Germline-derived CDR1 and CDR2 are LGHDT and YNNKEL (reference sequence). The CDR3 is 18 amino acids. V was shortened by 1 base and J by 1 base, with 18 bases between the two germline ends. The CDR3 DNA reads TGTGCCAGCAGCCAAGGGAGGGGGCTGATTATGGGCACAGATACGCAGTATTTT. Its translation: CASSQGRGLIMGTDTQYF.

V gene TRBV27 combines with J gene TRBJ2-5; TRBD1 matches at 8 bases. The trim removed 4 bases at V and 2 bases at J, leaving 12 bases unmatched. CDR3 size: 17 residues. Germline CDR1 and CDR2: MNHEY and SMNVEV (reference sequence). The CDR3 spells CASSSGQGALIQETQYF. In nucleotides, the CDR3 is TGTGCCAGCAGTTCTGGACAGGGAGCCCTCATACAAGAGACCCAGTACTTC.

Written as DNA, the CDR3 is TGTGCCAGCACCTTTCGACAGACGAGCTATGGCTACACCTTC. Protein: CASTFRQTSYGYTF. This chain connects TRBV21-1 to TRBJ1-2; the table's D call of TRBD1 was not tested on the DNA. TRBV21-1 has pseudogene status. The CDR3 is made up of 14 amino acids.

The chain couples TRBV27 to TRBJ1-5; 8 bases fit TRBD1. Germline V gene data show CDR1 as MNHEY and CDR2 as SMNVEV (reference sequence). V trimming: 2 bases; J trimming: 5 bases; junction bases outside the gene matches: 5. This CDR3 is 15 amino acids long. CDR3 loop: CASSLQGANDQPQHF. As DNA, the CDR3 is TGTGCCAGCAGTTTACAGGGGGCGAACGATCAGCCCCAGCATTTT.

This clone was recorded once. This rearrangement joins TRBV5-1 to TRBJ2-5; 8 nucleotides agree with TRBD1. V gave up 4 bases and J gave up 5 bases; unmatched junction bases: 7. CDR1 is SGHRS and CDR2 is YFSETQ in the germline V gene. The CDR3 spans 14 residues. This CDR3 is CASSPGGWGETQYF. DNA of the CDR3: TGCGCCAGCAGCCCAGGGGGCTGGGGTGAGACCCAGTACTTC.